Included here is one TCR beta chain sequence, with context. Its antigen remains unidentified. These data belong to a study of CD8 T cells in Susac syndrome. Findings of the study overall: The authors acknowledged that their TCR sequencing and HLA analysis involved a relatively small number of individuals.

Control patients had untreated stable or active relapsing-remitting multiple sclerosis by revised McDonald criteria. Negative isolation yielded CD8+ and CD4+ T cells; FACS enriched TEMRA cells. Reverse transcription of roughly 0.5 to 1 ug RNA was performed with random hexamers. TCRdb processed the immunoSEQ multiplex PCR reads anew with MiXCR; each CDR3 protein has one entry. The repertoire holds under 200,000 distinct CDR3 sequences, around 96% seen once, with 0.16% in the top ten. The CDR3 has 15 amino acids. V was shortened by 6 bases and J by 4 bases, with 17 bases between the two germline ends. Sequencing was performed on CD8+ T cells from PBMCs. The TCR originated in a human donor with multiple sclerosis. The V and J genes are TRBV12-3 or TRBV12-4 and TRBJ2-3, with D perhaps TRBD1 or TRBD2 (5 bases each). This CDR3 reads CASSWTLLVSDTQYF. In nucleotides, the CDR3 is TGTGCCAGCAGCTGGACATTACTAGTCTCAGATACGCAGTATTTT.